The T cell receptor beta chain described here comes from a study of T cell repertoires in cytomegalovirus infection. TCRdb analysed the reads with MiXCR anew, one entry per CDR3 protein. The sample records hundreds of thousands of distinct CDR3 sequences, 30% to 35% being singletons. With regard to this clonotype: Its target is unknown.

The CDR3 consists of 12 residues. The ends were cut back, 5 bases at V and 9 bases at J, with 12 bases in the middle. Germline CDR1 SGHNT, CDR2 YYREEE (reference sequence). V gene TRBV5-4 combines with J gene TRBJ2-1; no clear D. The sequencing here drew on cultured PBMCs, taken from culture after CMV antigen stimulation. This TCR derives from a human donor in good health (CMV status not recorded). Some clones in this sample may be carry-over from other donors' samples. The CDR3 here is CASSLKGSEQFF. Here the CDR3 DNA reads TGTGCCAGCAGTTTGAAGGGCAGTGAGCAGTTCTTC.